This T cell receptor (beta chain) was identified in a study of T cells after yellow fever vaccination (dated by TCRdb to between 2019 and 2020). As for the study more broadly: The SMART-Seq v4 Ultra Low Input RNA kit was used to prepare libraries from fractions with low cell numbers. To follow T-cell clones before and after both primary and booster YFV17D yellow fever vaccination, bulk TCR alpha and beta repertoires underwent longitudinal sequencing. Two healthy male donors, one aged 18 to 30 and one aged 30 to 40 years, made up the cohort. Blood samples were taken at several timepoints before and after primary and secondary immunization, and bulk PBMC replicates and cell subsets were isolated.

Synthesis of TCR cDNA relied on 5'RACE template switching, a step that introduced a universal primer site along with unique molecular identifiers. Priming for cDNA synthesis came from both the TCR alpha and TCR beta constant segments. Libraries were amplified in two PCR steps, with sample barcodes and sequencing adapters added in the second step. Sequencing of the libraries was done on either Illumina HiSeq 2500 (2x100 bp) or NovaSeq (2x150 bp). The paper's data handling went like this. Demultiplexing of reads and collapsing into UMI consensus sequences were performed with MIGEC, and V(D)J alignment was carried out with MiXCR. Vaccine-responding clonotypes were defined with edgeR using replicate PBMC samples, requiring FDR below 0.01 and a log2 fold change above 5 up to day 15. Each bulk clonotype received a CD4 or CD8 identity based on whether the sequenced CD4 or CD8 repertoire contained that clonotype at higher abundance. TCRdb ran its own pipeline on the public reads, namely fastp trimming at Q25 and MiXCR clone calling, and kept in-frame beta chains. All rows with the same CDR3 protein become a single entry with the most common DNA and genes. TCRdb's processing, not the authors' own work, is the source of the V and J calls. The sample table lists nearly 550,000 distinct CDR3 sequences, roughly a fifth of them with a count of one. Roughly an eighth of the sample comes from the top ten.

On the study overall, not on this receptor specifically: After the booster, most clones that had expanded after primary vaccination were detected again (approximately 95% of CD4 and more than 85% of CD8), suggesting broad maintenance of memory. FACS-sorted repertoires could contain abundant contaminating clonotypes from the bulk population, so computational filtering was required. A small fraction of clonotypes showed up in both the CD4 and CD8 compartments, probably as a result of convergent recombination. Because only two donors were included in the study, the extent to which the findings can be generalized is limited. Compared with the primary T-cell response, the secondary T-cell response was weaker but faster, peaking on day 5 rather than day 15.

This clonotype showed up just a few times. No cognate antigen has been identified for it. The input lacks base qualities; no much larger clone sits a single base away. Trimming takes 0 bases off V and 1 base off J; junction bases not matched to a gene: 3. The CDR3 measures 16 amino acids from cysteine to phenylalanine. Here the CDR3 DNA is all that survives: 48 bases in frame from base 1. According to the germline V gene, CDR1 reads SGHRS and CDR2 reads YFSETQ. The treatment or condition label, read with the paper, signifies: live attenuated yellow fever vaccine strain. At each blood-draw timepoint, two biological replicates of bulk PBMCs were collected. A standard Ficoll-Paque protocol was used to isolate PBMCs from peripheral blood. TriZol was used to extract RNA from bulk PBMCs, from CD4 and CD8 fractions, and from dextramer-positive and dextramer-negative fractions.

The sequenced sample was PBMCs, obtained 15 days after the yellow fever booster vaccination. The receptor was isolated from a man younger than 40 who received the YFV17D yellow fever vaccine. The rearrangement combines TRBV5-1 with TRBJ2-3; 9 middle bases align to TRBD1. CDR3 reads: CASSLGDREGTDTQYF. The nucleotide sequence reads TGCGCCAGCAGCTTGGGGGACAGGGAAGGCACAGATACGCAGTATTTT. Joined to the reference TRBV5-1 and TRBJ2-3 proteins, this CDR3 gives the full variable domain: KAGVTQTPRYLIKTRGQQVTLSCSPISGHRSVSWYQQTPGQGLQFLFEYFSETQRNKGNFPGRFSGRQFSNSRSEMNVSTLELGDSALYLCASSLGDREGTDTQYFGPGTRLTVL.